This T cell receptor beta chain was identified in a study of blood T cell repertoires in COVID-19. Study summary: Sites in the United States, Italy and Spain provided acute and convalescent COVID-19 samples. The analysed material was cDNA or gDNA that came from T cells, B-cell-depleted T cells, or PBMCs.

Original handling: Reference gene primer amplification gave estimated nucleated cell counts. Clones were sequenced by immunoSEQ multiplex PCR, and TCRdb holds only the in-frame ones, with some missing. That table furnishes V, J and clone size, whereas the DNA furnished D and trimming. The sample shows 130,000 to 150,000 clones, 81% of them seen only once. The V and J ends lost 0 bases and 3 bases respectively, with 10 bases between them. In germline, CDR1 is MNHEY, CDR2 SVGAGI. The CDR3 sequence is 15 residues long. Sample: peripheral blood. This clonotype originated in a human donor in a cohort sampled during active COVID-19. The chain joins TRBV6-5 to TRBJ2-3; D call uncertain. Written as DNA, the CDR3 is TGTGCCAGCAGTTACTCGCGCCAACGGACAGATACGCAGTATTTT. Amino acids: CASSYSRQRTDTQYF.